This paragraph covers one TCR beta chain sequence. Its antigen is currently not known. Base qualities are not at hand, and no much larger clone is one base apart. These data belong to a study of blood T cells in healthy people across ages (dated by TCRdb to the mid-2010s). Context from the whole study: In model experiments, template switching captured about one uniquely barcoded TCR beta cDNA molecule for every two T cells. To avoid experimental bias, donors of different ages were distributed randomly across sequencing lanes. Two additional independent replicas of 1 million unique cDNA reads from the same blood draw were analyzed for two donors (one aged 18 to 30 and one aged 80 or older). The donors were split into four age groups: young (average about 15 years), middle-aged (roughly 42), aged (roughly 60) and long-lived (approximately 89). Using deep sequencing normalized with unique cDNA molecular identifiers, the study measured how TCR beta repertoire diversity changes with age. On the study overall, not on this receptor specifically: As age increased, observed TCR beta diversity per million T cells dropped in a roughly linear way, and a significant reduction was already evident by age 40. Because donor CMV infection status was unknown, age-related changes in expanded clonotypes were potentially confounded. Because profiling used bulk unsorted PBMCs, naive and antigen-experienced compartments could not be compared conclusively. Observed TCR beta diversity correlated strongly with the percentage of naive T cells measured by flow cytometry. Estimates of total diversity from one million sequenced T cells were regarded as lower bounds and underestimates. Compared with the aged group, the long-lived group had more naive CD4+ T cells, fewer expanded clones and increased TCR diversity, suggesting age selection.

Library preparation employed 5' RACE. TCRdb shows the sequencer as Illumina HiSeq 2500. A second PCR of roughly 7 to 11 cycles was performed with a sample-barcoded 5' primer and a J-beta primer mix. A template-switch 5' adaptor carrying 12 random nucleotides introduced a unique molecular identifier onto each TCR beta cDNA molecule. Each sample yielded at least 3 million CDR3-containing paired-end reads. First-strand cDNA was synthesized from all RNA with the Mint cDNA synthesis kit, primed by a TRBC-specific oligonucleotide. All cDNA was treated with uracil-DNA glycosylase and then went through a first 18-cycle PCR with the universal primers M1SS and BC2_uni_R. In the authors' own workflow: For normalization, 1 million high-quality reads were randomly selected from each sample, with every read carrying a distinct molecular identifier. Reads with shared molecular identifiers were discarded instead of being binned into consensus sequences. MiTCR, with a Q25 quality threshold and the strictest error-elimination algorithm, was used for CDR3 identification, clonotype clustering and error correction. A nonparametric unseen species model with Euler transformation was used to estimate a lower bound on total TCR beta diversity. TCRdb's own reprocessing of the public reads used fastp at Q25 and MiXCR and kept productive beta chains. When rows share a CDR3 protein, they turn into one entry using the most common DNA and genes. Here the V and J calls rest on TCRdb's processing, not on the authors' analysis. Recorded for this sample are 730,000 or so distinct CDR3 sequences; roughly 45% of them occurred a single time. The top ten clonotypes cover 20% to 25% of the sample.

The CDR3 runs 17 amino acids, cysteine and phenylalanine included. Here the CDR3 DNA is all that survives: 51 bases in frame from base 1. The 35 to 40 donors, aged about 6 to 95 years, were systemically healthy Caucasian individuals from Russia. Each donor gave ten milliliters of peripheral blood, drawn into EDTA-treated Vacutainer tubes. PBMCs were isolated by Ficoll-Paque density-gradient centrifugation, with at least 6 million obtained per sample. Trizol reagent was used to extract total RNA from PBMCs, with at least 5.5 micrograms per sample. For every donor, flow cytometry on a PBMC aliquot measured the percentage of naive CD45RAhigh/CD27high T cells.

Sequences were obtained from blood. The sequence came from a woman in her sixties or seventies in good health. The chain uses TRBV21-1 and TRBJ1-5. TRBV21-1 is shown as a pseudogene. The CDR3 corresponds to CASSKEAQININQPQHF. The sequenced DNA: TGTGCCAGCAGCAAAGAGGCACAGATTAACATTAATCAGCCCCAGCATTTT.